A selection of T cell receptor beta chains follows, all from one sample in a study of CD8 T cells in Susac syndrome. TCRdb redid the calling of the immunoSEQ multiplex PCR reads with MiXCR, one entry per CDR3 protein. This sample has 400,000 to 550,000 distinct CDR3 sequences, with roughly 85% found just once. The sample taken for sequencing was CD8+ T cells from PBMCs. The receptors come from a human donor with multiple sclerosis. Each CDR3 is given with its conserved first and last residue. A D gene is named only where the DNA matches it firmly. Expanded clones get a size class; other rows say once, few or many, or leave the size out.

V gene: TRBV15; CDR3 length: 14; D gene: TRBD1; J gene: TRBJ1-2; clone size: NA; CDR3 protein: CATSRTGEIYGYTF; CDR3 DNA: TGTGCCACCAGCAGGACAGGGGAGATCTATGGCTACACCTTC
V gene: TRBV7-9; CDR3 length: 12; D gene: NA; J gene: TRBJ1-5; clone size: NA; CDR3 protein: CASSQVLQPQHF; CDR3 DNA: TGTGCCAGCAGCCAGGTTCTTCAGCCCCAGCATTTT
V gene: TRBV5-6; CDR3 length: 16; D gene: TRBD1; J gene: TRBJ2-7; clone size: once; CDR3 protein: CASSLGYAGQGSEQYF; CDR3 DNA: TGTGCCAGCAGCTTGGGATATGCGGGACAGGGTTCCGAGCAGTACTTC
V gene: TRBV7-9; CDR3 length: 12; D gene: NA; J gene: TRBJ2-2; clone size: NA; CDR3 protein: CASSVIPGELFF; CDR3 DNA: TGTGCCAGCAGCGTTATCCCCGGGGAGCTGTTTTTT
V gene: TRBV29-1; CDR3 length: 13; D gene: NA; J gene: TRBJ2-1; clone size: NA; CDR3 protein: CSVEGDRYNEQFF; CDR3 DNA: TGCAGCGTTGAAGGAGACAGATACAATGAGCAGTTCTTC
V gene: TRBV12-3/TRBV12-4; CDR3 length: 13; D gene: NA; J gene: TRBJ2-7; clone size: NA; CDR3 protein: CASSFVQSYEQYF; CDR3 DNA: TGTGCCAGCAGTTTTGTTCAGTCCTACGAGCAGTACTTC
V gene: TRBV25-1; CDR3 length: 13; D gene: NA; J gene: TRBJ2-6; clone size: NA; CDR3 protein: CASSGFGANVLTF; CDR3 DNA: TGTGCCAGCAGCGGGTTTGGGGCCAACGTCCTGACTTTC
V gene: TRBV27; CDR3 length: 14; D gene: TRBD2; J gene: TRBJ2-7; clone size: NA; CDR3 protein: CASSPSGSPYEQYF; CDR3 DNA: TGTGCCAGCAGTCCTAGCGGGAGCCCCTACGAGCAGTACTTC
V gene: TRBV2; CDR3 length: 17; D gene: TRBD2; J gene: TRBJ2-3; clone size: once; CDR3 protein: CASSEALGGSQTDTQYF; CDR3 DNA: TGTGCCAGCAGTGAAGCGCTTGGCGGGAGTCAGACAGATACGCAGTATTTT
V gene: TRBV27; CDR3 length: 14; D gene: NA; J gene: TRBJ1-5; clone size: NA; CDR3 protein: CASSPDSTNQPQHF; CDR3 DNA: TGTGCCAGCAGCCCGGACAGCACTAATCAGCCCCAGCATTTT
V gene: TRBV28; CDR3 length: 18; D gene: TRBD2; J gene: TRBJ2-5; clone size: once; CDR3 protein: CASSLSFVASGNSETQYF; CDR3 DNA: TGTGCCAGCAGTTTATCTTTTGTGGCTAGCGGGAATTCGGAGACCCAGTACTTC
V gene: TRBV7-6; CDR3 length: 14; D gene: NA; J gene: TRBJ2-7; clone size: NA; CDR3 protein: CASSYLGEAYEQYF; CDR3 DNA: TGTGCCAGCAGCTACTTAGGGGAAGCCTACGAGCAGTACTTC
V gene: TRBV5-4; CDR3 length: 15; D gene: TRBD1; J gene: TRBJ2-2; clone size: few; CDR3 protein: CASSPGTGGTGELFF; CDR3 DNA: TGTGCCAGCAGTCCCGGGACAGGGGGAACCGGGGAGCTGTTTTTT
V gene: TRBV20-1; CDR3 length: 16; D gene: NA; J gene: TRBJ2-7; clone size: NA; CDR3 protein: CSARVLSDGGPYEQYF; CDR3 DNA: TGCAGTGCTAGAGTACTTAGCGACGGGGGCCCCTACGAGCAGTACTTC
V gene: TRBV19; CDR3 length: 15; D gene: TRBD1; J gene: TRBJ1-2; clone size: NA; CDR3 protein: CASSSPGQGFYGYTF; CDR3 DNA: TGTGCCAGTAGTTCTCCGGGACAGGGATTCTATGGCTACACCTTC
V gene: TRBV19; CDR3 length: 15; D gene: NA; J gene: TRBJ2-7; clone size: NA; CDR3 protein: CASSRGIGLSYEQYF; CDR3 DNA: TGTGCCAGTAGTAGAGGAATAGGTCTCTCCTACGAGCAGTACTTC
V gene: TRBV7-9; CDR3 length: 16; D gene: NA; J gene: TRBJ1-3; clone size: NA; CDR3 protein: CASSFRDSPSGNTIYF; CDR3 DNA: TGTGCCAGCAGCTTCCGGGACTCACCGTCCGGAAACACCATATATTTT
V gene: TRBV20-1; CDR3 length: 13; D gene: TRBD2; J gene: TRBJ2-1; clone size: NA; CDR3 protein: CSARVAGMDEQFF; CDR3 DNA: TGCAGTGCTAGAGTAGCGGGGATGGATGAGCAGTTCTTC